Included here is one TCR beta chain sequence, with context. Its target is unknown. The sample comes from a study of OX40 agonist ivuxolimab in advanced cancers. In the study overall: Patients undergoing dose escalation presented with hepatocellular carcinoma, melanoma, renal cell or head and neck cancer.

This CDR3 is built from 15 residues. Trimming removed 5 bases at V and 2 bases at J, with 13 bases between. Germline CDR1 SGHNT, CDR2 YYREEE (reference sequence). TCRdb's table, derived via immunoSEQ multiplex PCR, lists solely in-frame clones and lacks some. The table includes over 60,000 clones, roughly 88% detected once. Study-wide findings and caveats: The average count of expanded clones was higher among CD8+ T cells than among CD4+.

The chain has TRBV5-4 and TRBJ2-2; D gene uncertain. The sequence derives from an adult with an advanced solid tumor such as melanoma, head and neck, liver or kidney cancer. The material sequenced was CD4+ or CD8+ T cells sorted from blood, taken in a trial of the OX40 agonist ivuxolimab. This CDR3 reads CASSPQGFNTGELFF. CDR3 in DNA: TGTGCCAGCAGTCCTCAAGGATTTAACACCGGGGAGCTGTTTTTT.